One sample yielded the 29 T cell receptor beta chains listed below, sequenced in a study of blood T cell repertoires in COVID-19 (dated by TCRdb to about 2020). The library was prepared using the immunoSEQ multiplex PCR assay. TCRdb holds this immuneACCESS table with in-frame rearrangements only. Some clones are missing; in checked studies, unresolved V genes explain under half, and the rest has no known cause. A total of a few hundred thousand clones appear in this sample, approximately 82% of them only once. The top ten clones comprise less than 3.5% of the sample. Sequences were obtained from peripheral blood. Receptors originate from a woman between 18 and 29 years old with acute or convalescent COVID-19.

The J gene is TRBJ2-7, the V gene TRBV12-2; TRBD2 was called by the table and not checked on the DNA. TRBV12-2 is a documented pseudogene. The CDR3 covers 15 residues. CDR3: CASRLASGTSYEQYF. DNA of the CDR3: TGTGCAAGTCGCTTAGCGAGCGGGACCTCCTACGAGCAGTACTTC.

This clone was picked up a small number of times. The genes are TRBV30 and TRBJ2-6; D is undetermined. CDR1 GTSNPN and CDR2 SVGIG come from the germline V gene (reference sequence). V lost 3 bases and J lost 0, with 12 bases in between. This CDR3 has 16 residues. CDR3 loop: CAWSMWQTSGANVLTF. CDR3 nucleotides: TGTGCCTGGAGCATGTGGCAAACCTCTGGGGCCAACGTCCTGACTTTC.

In the case of this clone: This sample also contains other DNA sequences that code for the same CDR3. The genes are TRBV30 and TRBJ2-7, with a tentative D call TRBD1 (5 bases). This CDR3 has 11 residues. Germline loops: CDR1 GTSNPN, CDR2 SVGIG (reference sequence). Deletions cut 2 bases from V and 3 bases from J, with 5 bases between. The CDR3 coding sequence is TGTGCCTGGAGTCAGGGCTACGAGCAGTACTTC. Protein product: CAWSQGYEQYF. Looking up the rest from reference TRBV30 and TRBJ2-7 gives the full variable domain: SQTIHQWPATLVQPVGSPLSLECTVEGTSNPNLYWYRQAAGRGLQLLFYSVGIGQISSEVPQNLSASRPQDRQFILSSKKLLLSDSGFYLCAWSQGYEQYFGPGTRLTVT.

V and J are TRBV30 and TRBJ1-1, with 8 positions matching TRBD1. J lost 4 bases, V lost 0 bases, and 10 bases had no gene match. The CDR3 has 16 residues. CDR1 and CDR2 from the germline V gene are GTSNPN and SVGIG (reference sequence). This chain's CDR3 is CAWSVLGPTGGTEAFF. For the CDR3, the DNA is TGTGCCTGGAGTGTCCTAGGCCCCACAGGGGGCACTGAAGCTTTCTTT.

The chain links TRBV14 to TRBJ1-1; no firm D call. The germline V and J ends were trimmed by 1 base and 3 bases, with 12 bases remaining between them. Germline V gives CDR1 SGHDN, CDR2 FVKESK. The CDR3 spans 15 residues. The CDR3 sequence is CASSQGQGRDTEAFF. The CDR3 nucleotides read TGTGCCAGCAGCCAAGGACAAGGGAGGGACACTGAAGCTTTCTTT.

The chain has TRBV4-3 and TRBJ2-7; TRBD2 aligns across 10 bases. The germline V gene encodes CDR1 LGHNA and CDR2 YSLEER. The CDR3 length is 19 residues. The V and J ends lost 4 bases and 3 bases, in that order; junction bases with no gene match: 18. The CDR3, as DNA: TGCGCCAGCAGCCCAACACGGAGAGTAGCGGGAGGACACCACTACGAGCAGTACTTC. Residues: CASSPTRRVAGGHHYEQYF.

The V and J genes are TRBV7-9 and TRBJ2-7; D uncertain. The germline V gene has CDR1 SEHNR and CDR2 FQNEAQ (reference sequence). The CDR3 sequence is 14 residues long. Trimming stripped 1 base from V and 2 bases from J, with 9 bases between. DNA for the CDR3: TGTGCCAGCAGCTTAGGAGTATCAACCTACGAGCAGTACTTC. It encodes CASSLGVSTYEQYF.

The chain couples TRBV7-8 to TRBJ2-5; tentatively, D is TRBD1 (6 bases). The V end was cut by 2 bases, the J end by 1 base, with 11 bases between. CDR1 SGHVS and CDR2 FQNEAQ come from the germline V gene. The CDR3 totals 15 residues. The CDR3 sequence: CASSLPQGIQETQYF. In DNA, the CDR3 is TGTGCCAGCAGCTTACCGCAGGGGATCCAAGAGACCCAGTACTTC.

The gene calls are TRBV7-2 and TRBJ1-2; maybe TRBD1 (5 bases). The CDR3 extends over 13 amino acids. The germline V gene encodes CDR1 SGHTA and CDR2 FQGNSA. Trimming removed 3 bases at V and 8 bases at J, with 13 bases between. CDR3 DNA sequence: TGTGCCAGCAGCTTTCTAGGGGCGACAGGCTACACCTTC. Its translation: CASSFLGATGYTF.

The chain employs TRBV6-1 and TRBJ1-1, with D possibly TRBD1 on 5 matching bases. Germline values: CDR1 MNHNS, CDR2 SASEGT. The CDR3 has 15 amino acids. Trimming took 2 bases from V and 4 from J, leaving 14 bases between them. CDR3 coding DNA: TGTGCCAGCAGTGAAAAGGGGACCGGGGGCACTGAAGCTTTCTTT. The encoded protein is CASSEKGTGGTEAFF.

The chain couples TRBV4-3 to TRBJ2-5; 10 bases match TRBD1. Germline V gene data show CDR1 as LGHNA and CDR2 as YSLEER. This CDR3 is built from 14 residues. The junction had 3 bases not matched to a gene; V was cut back by 3 bases and J by 5 bases. The CDR3 here is CASSHGTGDETQYF. The CDR3 nucleotides are TGCGCCAGCAGCCACGGGACAGGGGACGAGACCCAGTACTTC.

This chain joins TRBV11-2 and TRBJ1-2; no clear D. CDR1 is SGHAT and CDR2 is FQNNGV in the germline V gene. V lost 0 bases to trimming and J lost 4 bases, with 9 bases between them. The CDR3 has 14 amino acids. The CDR3 bases are TGTGCCAGCAGCTTAGATTGGAACAGCTATGGCTACACCTTC. Translating it yields CASSLDWNSYGYTF. Full variable domain (outside the CDR3, taken from reference TRBV11-2 and TRBJ1-2): EAGVAQSPRYKIIEKRQSVAFWCNPISGHATLYWYQQILGQGPKLLIQFQNNGVVDDSQLPKDRFSAERLKGVDSTLKIQPAKLEDSAVYLCASSLDWNSYGYTFGSGTRLTVV.

The chain combines TRBV30 with TRBJ2-1, with a possible D match to TRBD1 (6 bases). The V gene lost 2 bases and the J gene lost 9 bases, with 23 bases spanning the gap. This CDR3 has 16 residues. Germline V gene sequence: CDR1 GTSNPN, CDR2 SVGIG (reference sequence). The CDR3: CAWSITGQSPPREQFF. The CDR3 DNA is TGTGCCTGGAGTATTACTGGACAGTCTCCTCCTCGTGAGCAGTTCTTC.

The chain uses TRBV28 and TRBJ2-5; a weak D match, TRBD1 (5 bases). The CDR3 is 14 residues long. V dropped 6 bases and J dropped 4 bases, with 15 bases sitting between them. The germline V gene has CDR1 MDHEN and CDR2 SYDVKM. As DNA, the CDR3 is TGTGCCAGCAGACCAGGGTTGAGTACAGAGACCCAGTACTTC. Encoded protein: CASRPGLSTETQYF.

The chain recombines TRBV7-2 with TRBJ2-3; no definite D call. The germline V gene encodes CDR1 SGHTA and CDR2 FQGNSA. The CDR3 sequence is 13 residues long. V was clipped by 4 bases and J by 5 bases, with 10 bases between them. CDR3 in DNA: TGTGCCAGCAGCTCCGTTCTCGGAGATACGCAGTATTTT. Amino acids: CASSSVLGDTQYF.

V gene TRBV2 combines with J gene TRBJ2-1, with 10 bases that match TRBD2. This CDR3 comprises 15 residues. Germline values: CDR1 SNHLY, CDR2 FYNNEI. After removal of 6 bases from V and 12 bases from J, the junction contained 14 bases not matched to a gene. CDR3: CASRSSSGSPIPQFF. DNA for the CDR3: TGTGCCAGCAGGTCCTCTAGCGGGAGCCCGATCCCGCAGTTCTTC.

This chain links TRBV5-4 with TRBJ2-2; D not resolved. V was clipped by 0 bases and J by 3 bases, with 12 bases between them. The germline V gene has CDR1 SGHNT and CDR2 YYREEE (reference sequence). The CDR3 totals 16 residues. The CDR3 here is CASSLGAEVYTGELFF. In nucleotides, the CDR3 is TGTGCCAGCAGCTTGGGGGCAGAAGTTTACACCGGGGAGCTGTTTTTT.

This clone came up once. The CDR3 loop reads CSVLVGSSYNEQFF. The CDR3 nucleotides are TGCAGCGTTTTGGTCGGGAGCTCCTACAATGAGCAGTTCTTC. V gene TRBV29-1 combines with J gene TRBJ2-1, with a tentative D call TRBD2 (6 bases). In germline, CDR1 is SQVTM, CDR2 ANQGSEA. This CDR3 comprises 14 residues. V was clipped by 5 bases and J by 0 bases, with 11 bases between them.

The chain links TRBV28 to TRBJ1-2; no clear D gene. Trimming left V 5 bases short and J 4 bases short, with 2 bases between. The CDR3 runs 10 residues. The germline V gene has CDR1 MDHEN and CDR2 SYDVKM. The CDR3 loop reads CASSRYGYTF. The CDR3 DNA is TGTGCCAGCAGTCGCTATGGCTACACCTTC.

The chain combines TRBV12-3 or TRBV12-4 with TRBJ1-6, with a weak D call TRBD1 (6 bases). This CDR3 has 12 residues. Trimming left V 4 bases short and J 8 bases short, with 6 bases between. This chain's CDR3 is CASSYRDSPLHF. The CDR3 nucleotides read TGTGCCAGCAGTTACAGGGATTCACCCCTCCACTTT.

The rearrangement links TRBV9 to TRBJ1-2; TRBD1 is a possible D gene (6 bases). The CDR3 loop spans 12 amino acids. V was clipped by 6 bases and J by 8 bases, with 14 bases between them. The germline gives CDR1 SGDLS, CDR2 YYNGEE. The CDR3 sequence is CASTRPGGGYTF. CDR3 DNA sequence: TGTGCCAGCACCCGACCGGGGGGCGGCTACACCTTC.

The chain couples TRBV6-1 to TRBJ2-5; 9 bases are a match to TRBD1. From germline, CDR1 is MNHNS and CDR2 SASEGT. V trimming: 2 bases; J trimming: 6 bases; junction bases outside the gene matches: 1. This CDR3 contains 13 residues. The CDR3 DNA reads as TGTGCCAGCAGTGAATACAGGGGGCAGACCCAGTACTTC. Translating it yields CASSEYRGQTQYF.

The chain has TRBV9 and TRBJ2-7, with 10 bases identical to TRBD2. V lost 3 bases to trimming and J lost 3 bases; unmatched junction nucleotides: 6. Germline V gene sequence: CDR1 SGDLS, CDR2 YYNGEE. This CDR3 is 15 amino acids long. The CDR3 sequence is CASSETGLANYEQYF. CDR3 coding DNA: TGTGCCAGCAGCGAGACGGGACTAGCGAACTACGAGCAGTACTTC. The full variable domain, rest sourced from reference TRBV9 and TRBJ2-7, is DSGVTQTPKHLITATGQRVTLRCSPRSGDLSVYWYQQSLDQGLQFLIQYYNGEERAKGNILERFSAQQFPDLHSELNLSSLELGDSALYFCASSETGLANYEQYFGPGTRLTVT.

The J gene is TRBJ2-3, the V gene TRBV5-4, with D possibly being TRBD2 (7 bases). The CDR3 runs 15 residues. Trimming removed 4 bases at V and 7 bases at J, with 19 bases between. Germline values: CDR1 SGHNT, CDR2 YYREEE (reference sequence). The CDR3 nucleotides read TGTGCCAGCAGCCCCATGTTGGGGGGGCCGCATACGCAGTATTTT. Its protein is CASSPMLGGPHTQYF. The variable domain in full, completed from reference TRBV5-4 and TRBJ2-3, reads ETGVTQSPTHLIKTRGQQVTLRCSSQSGHNTVSWYQQALGQGPQFIFQYYREEENGRGNFPPRFSGLQFPNYSSELNVNALELDDSALYLCASSPMLGGPHTQYFGPGTRLTVL.

This clone was detected only once. This rearrangement joins TRBV4-3 to TRBJ2-1, with 7 positions matching TRBD2. J lost 5 bases, V lost 4 bases, and 5 bases had no gene match. This CDR3 is 14 amino acids long. CDR1 LGHNA and CDR2 YSLEER come from the germline V gene. CDR3 nucleotide sequence: TGCGCCAGCAGCCCTAGTGGGAGGGACAATGAGCAGTTCTTC. It is translated as CASSPSGRDNEQFF.

The V and J genes are TRBV12-3 or TRBV12-4 and TRBJ1-2, with 7 bases identical to TRBD1. The CDR3 covers 13 residues. Trimming cost V 9 bases and J 4 bases; bases outside gene matches: 8. CDR3 protein: CASKKGQIYGYTF. CDR3 bases: TGTGCCAGTAAGAAGGGACAGATCTATGGCTACACCTTC.

J is TRBJ2-6 and V is TRBV10-3; 11 bases fit TRBD1. This CDR3 has 19 amino acids. V trimming: 1 base; J trimming: 0 bases; junction bases outside the gene matches: 5. CDR1 is ENHRY and CDR2 is SYGVKD in the germline V gene. CDR3 nucleotide sequence: TGTGCCATCAGTGAGTTGGCGGGACAGGGGGACTCTGGGGCCAACGTCCTGACTTTC. Translated: CAISELAGQGDSGANVLTF.

The chain employs TRBV4-1 and TRBJ1-2; 7 bases fit TRBD1. V lost 1 base, J lost 8 bases, and 7 bases stayed unmatched. The CDR3 has 14 residues. Germline-derived CDR1 and CDR2 are MGHRA and YSYEKL. CDR3 nucleotides: TGCGCCAGCAGCCAAGGGTGGGACAGTGACGGCTACACCTTC. Its protein is CASSQGWDSDGYTF.

The rearrangement uses TRBV6-2 or TRBV6-3 and TRBJ2-3, with 7 nucleotides matching TRBD1. Germline assignment: CDR1 MNHEY and CDR2 SVGEGT. The CDR3 is 15 amino acids. V lost 0 bases to trimming and J lost 3 bases; unmatched junction nucleotides: 3. CDR3 sequence reads: CASSYSGRGTDTQYF. The CDR3 DNA reads TGTGCCAGCAGTTACTCGGGCAGGGGGACAGATACGCAGTATTTT.